The 9 T cell receptor beta chains presented below share a single source sample, sequenced in a study of a mutant IDH1 vaccine in newly diagnosed glioma (dated by TCRdb to about 2021). The intended sense of this specimen's time point label: week 23, last vaccination. A 20-mer mutant IDH1 peptide at 300 micrograms in Montanide made up each vaccine dose, which was injected subcutaneously together with topical imiquimod. These receptors are not linked to any known antigen. Library construction relied on the immunoSEQ multiplex PCR assay. TCRdb took over this immuneACCESS table, retaining in-frame rearrangements with V and J assigned. Such tables are incomplete; in checked studies, under half of the missing clones stem from an unresolved V gene, and the remainder is unexplained. The sample table records roughly 43,000 clones; less than 85% of these occur just once. Approximately 2.5% of the sample goes to the ten largest clones.

The source material was PBMCs, sampled from a glioma patient whose treatment included an IDH1 peptide vaccine. The receptors stem from a woman aged 18-35 years with glioma. Some clones in this sample may be carry-over from other donors' samples.

V and J are TRBV6-1 and TRBJ2-2; TRBD2 might be the D (5 bases). CDR1 MNHNS and CDR2 SASEGT come from the germline V gene. Trimming stripped 6 bases from V and 4 bases from J, with 9 bases between. The CDR3 is 13 residues long. Here the CDR3 reads CASRQAATGELFF. As DNA, the CDR3 is TGTGCCAGCAGGCAAGCGGCCACCGGGGAGCTGTTTTTT.

The rearrangement uses TRBV6-5 and TRBJ2-4; D may match TRBD1 or TRBD2 (5 bases each). CDR1 is MNHEY and CDR2 is SVGAGI in the germline V gene. Trimming cost V 10 bases and J 7 bases, with 11 bases left between them. The length of the CDR3 is 11 residues. The CDR3 spells CATLGDNIQYF. The CDR3 DNA reads as TGTGCCACCCTTGGGGACAACATTCAGTACTTC.

The chain links TRBV10-3 to TRBJ1-2; 11 bases align to TRBD1. This CDR3 has 14 residues. Germline CDR1 and CDR2: ENHRY and SYGVKD. V dropped 0 bases and J dropped 7; count of bases not matched to a gene: 1. CDR3 sequence (DNA): TGTGCCATCAGTGAGTCGGACAGGGGGCCTGGCTACACCTTC. This codes for CAISESDRGPGYTF.

The chain has TRBV2 and TRBJ2-1; TRBD1 aligns across 7 bases. The V gene's germline CDR1 is SNHLY and CDR2 FYNNEI. V lost 6 bases, J lost 3 bases, and 5 bases stayed unmatched. CDR3 length: 14 amino acids. The CDR3 is CASRNRGDYNEQFF. The CDR3 nucleotides are TGTGCCAGCAGAAACAGGGGAGACTACAATGAGCAGTTCTTC.

In its sample, this clone was seen once. The rearrangement links TRBV9 to TRBJ2-7; no firm D call. The germline V gene encodes CDR1 SGDLS and CDR2 YYNGEE. Trimming pared 4 bases from V and 6 bases from J, leaving 14 bases between. The CDR3 covers 13 residues. The CDR3 sequence: CASSPSLGREQYF. In DNA, the CDR3 is TGTGCCAGCAGCCCCTCGTTAGGGCGCGAGCAGTACTTC.

The CDR3 reads CASSPQIQGLNTEAFF. CDR3 DNA: TGTGCCAGCTCACCGCAGATACAGGGGTTGAACACTGAAGCTTTCTTT. The chain combines TRBV18 with TRBJ1-1; 7 bases align to TRBD1. This CDR3 region has 16 residues. V trimming: 3 bases; J trimming: 0 bases; junction bases outside the gene matches: 7. The V gene's germline CDR1 is KGHSH and CDR2 LQKENI.

The rearrangement links TRBV30 to TRBJ2-7, with 11 nucleotides matching TRBD1. J was trimmed by 6 bases and V by 3 bases; bases with no gene match: 7. This CDR3 has 14 residues. Germline V gene data show CDR1 as GTSNPN and CDR2 as SVGIG (reference sequence). The CDR3 spells CAWRAGTGGIEQYF. The CDR3 DNA reads TGTGCCTGGAGGGCCGGGACAGGGGGAATCGAGCAGTACTTC.

The V call is TRBV29-1, the J call TRBJ1-1; the D gene is possibly TRBD1 (6 bases). This CDR3 has 13 residues. From germline, CDR1 is SQVTM and CDR2 ANQGSEA. Trimming removed 4 bases from V and 1 base from J, with 10 bases in between. CDR3 nucleotide sequence: TGCAGCGTTGTGACAGGTTGGAACACTGAAGCTTTCTTT. It specifies CSVVTGWNTEAFF. Filled out from reference TRBV29-1 and TRBJ1-1, the complete variable domain reads SAVISQKPSRDICQRGTSLTIQCQVDSQVTMMFWYRQQPGQSLTLIATANQGSEATYESGFVIDKFPISRPNLTFSTLTVSNMSPEDSSIYLCSVVTGWNTEAFFGQGTRLTVV.

This clone was detected once. The V call is TRBV19, the J call TRBJ2-7, with TRBD2 matching 12 bases. This CDR3 is built from 14 residues. Germline values: CDR1 LNHDA, CDR2 SQIVND (reference sequence). Losses at the gene ends were 3 bases for V and 6 bases for J; bases not matched to a gene: 3. DNA of the CDR3: TGTGCCAGTAGTATTCGGACTAGCGGGATCGAGCAGTACTTC. As protein: CASSIRTSGIEQYF.